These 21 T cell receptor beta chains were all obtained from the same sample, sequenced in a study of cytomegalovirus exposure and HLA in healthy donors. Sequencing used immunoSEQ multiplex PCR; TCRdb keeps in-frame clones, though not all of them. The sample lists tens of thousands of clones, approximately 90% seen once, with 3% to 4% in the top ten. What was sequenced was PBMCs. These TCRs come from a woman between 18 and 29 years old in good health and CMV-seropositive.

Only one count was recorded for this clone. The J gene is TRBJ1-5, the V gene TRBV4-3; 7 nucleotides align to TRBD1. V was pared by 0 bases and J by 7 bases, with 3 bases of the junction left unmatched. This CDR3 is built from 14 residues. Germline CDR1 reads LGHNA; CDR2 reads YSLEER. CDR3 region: CASSQDGGGQPQHF. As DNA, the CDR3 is TGCGCCAGCAGCCAAGACGGAGGGGGCCAGCCCCAGCATTTT.

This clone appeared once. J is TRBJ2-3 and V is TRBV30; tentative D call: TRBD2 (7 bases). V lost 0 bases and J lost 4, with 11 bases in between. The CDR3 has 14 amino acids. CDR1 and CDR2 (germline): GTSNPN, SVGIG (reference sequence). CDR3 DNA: TGTGCCTGGAGTGTACGGGGGGCTGCAGATACGCAGTATTTT. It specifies CAWSVRGAADTQYF.

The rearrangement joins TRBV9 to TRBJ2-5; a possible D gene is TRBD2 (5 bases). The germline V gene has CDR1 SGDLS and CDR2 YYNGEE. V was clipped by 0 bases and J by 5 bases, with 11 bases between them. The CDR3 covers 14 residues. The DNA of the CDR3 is TGTGCCAGCAGCGTAGGGACTGCTCTTGAGACCCAGTACTTC. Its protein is CASSVGTALETQYF.

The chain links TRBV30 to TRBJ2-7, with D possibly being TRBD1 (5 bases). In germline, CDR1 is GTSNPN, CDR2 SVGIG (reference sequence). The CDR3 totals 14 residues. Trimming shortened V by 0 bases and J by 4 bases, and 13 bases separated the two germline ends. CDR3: CAWSVRRGGYEQYF. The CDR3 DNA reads TGTGCCTGGAGTGTACGTAGGGGTGGGTACGAGCAGTACTTC.

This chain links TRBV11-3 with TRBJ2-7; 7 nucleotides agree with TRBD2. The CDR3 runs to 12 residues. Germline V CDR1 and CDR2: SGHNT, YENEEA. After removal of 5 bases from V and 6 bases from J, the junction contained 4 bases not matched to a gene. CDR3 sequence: CASSKPGGEQYF. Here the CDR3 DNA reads TGTGCCAGCAGCAAACCGGGGGGCGAGCAGTACTTC.

The CDR3 spells CASSQTFSYGYTF. In nucleotides, the CDR3 is TGTGCCAGCAGCCAAACATTCAGCTATGGCTACACCTTC. The chain links TRBV4-2 to TRBJ1-2; no clear D gene. The germline gives CDR1 LGHNA, CDR2 YNFKEQ. The CDR3 sequence is 13 residues long. The ends were cut back, 2 bases at V and 4 bases at J, with 8 bases in the middle.

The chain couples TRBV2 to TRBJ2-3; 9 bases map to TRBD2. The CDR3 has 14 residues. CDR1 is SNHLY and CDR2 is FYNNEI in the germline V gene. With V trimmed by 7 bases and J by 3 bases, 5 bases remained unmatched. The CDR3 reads CASISSGATDTQYF. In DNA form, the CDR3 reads TGTGCCAGCATATCTAGCGGGGCAACAGATACGCAGTATTTT. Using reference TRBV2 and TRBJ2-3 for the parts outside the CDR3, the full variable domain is EPEVTQTPSHQVTQMGQEVILRCVPISNHLYFYWYRQILGQKVEFLVSFYNNEISEKSEIFDDQFSVERPDGSNFTLKIRSTKLEDSAMYFCASISSGATDTQYFGPGTRLTVL.

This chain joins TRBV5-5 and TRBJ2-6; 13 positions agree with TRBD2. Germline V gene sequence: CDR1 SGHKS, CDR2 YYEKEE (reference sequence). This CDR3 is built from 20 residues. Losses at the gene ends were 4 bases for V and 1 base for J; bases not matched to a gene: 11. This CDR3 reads CASSRRYGLAGESGANVLTF. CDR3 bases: TGTGCCAGCAGCCGCCGATACGGACTAGCGGGAGAATCTGGGGCCAACGTCCTGACTTTC.

The CDR3 is CASSPVGDIPNYGYTF. The CDR3 DNA follows: TGTGCCAGCAGCCCAGTGGGGGACATCCCTAACTATGGCTACACCTTC. The chain joins TRBV7-9 to TRBJ1-2; D is perhaps TRBD1 (6 bases). This CDR3 region has 16 residues. Germline loops: CDR1 SEHNR, CDR2 FQNEAQ (reference sequence). The V end lost 5 bases, the J end lost 0 bases, and 16 bases lay between the germline ends.

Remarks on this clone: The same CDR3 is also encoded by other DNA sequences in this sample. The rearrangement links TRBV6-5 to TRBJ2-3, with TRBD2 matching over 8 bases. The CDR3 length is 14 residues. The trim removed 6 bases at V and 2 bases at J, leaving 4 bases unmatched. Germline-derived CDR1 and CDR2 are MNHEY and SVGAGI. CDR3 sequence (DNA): TGTGCCAGCAGCCGAGGACTAGCCACAGATACGCAGTATTTT. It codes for CASSRGLATDTQYF.

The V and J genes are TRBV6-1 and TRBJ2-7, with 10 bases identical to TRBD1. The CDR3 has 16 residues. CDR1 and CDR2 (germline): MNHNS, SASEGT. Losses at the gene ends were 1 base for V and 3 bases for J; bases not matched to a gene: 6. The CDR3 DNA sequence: TGTGCCAGCAGTGAAGAAGAGGGACAGGGGTTCTACGAGCAGTACTTC. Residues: CASSEEEGQGFYEQYF.

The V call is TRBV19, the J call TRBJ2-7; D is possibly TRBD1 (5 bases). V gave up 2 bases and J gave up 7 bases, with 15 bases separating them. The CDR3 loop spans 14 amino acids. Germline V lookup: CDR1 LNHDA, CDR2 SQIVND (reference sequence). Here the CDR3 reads CASSISRVDKEQYF. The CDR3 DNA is TGTGCCAGTAGTATAAGCAGGGTCGATAAGGAGCAGTACTTC.

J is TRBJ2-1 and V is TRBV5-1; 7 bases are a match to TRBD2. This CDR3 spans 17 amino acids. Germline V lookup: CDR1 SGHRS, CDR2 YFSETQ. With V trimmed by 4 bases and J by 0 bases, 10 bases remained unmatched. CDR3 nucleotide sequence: TGCGCCAGCAGCCCGGTGAGCGGGGCCAACTCCTACAATGAGCAGTTCTTC. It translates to CASSPVSGANSYNEQFF.

The CDR3 region is CASSSMGGRLTEAFF. The CDR3 region has the DNA TGTGCCAGCAGTTCAATGGGGGGGCGGTTGACTGAAGCTTTCTTT. The V gene is TRBV28, the J gene TRBJ1-1; a weak D match, TRBD1 (6 bases). Trimming pared 4 bases from V and 5 bases from J, leaving 17 bases between. The germline CDR1 and CDR2 sequences are MDHEN and SYDVKM. The CDR3 is made up of 15 amino acids.

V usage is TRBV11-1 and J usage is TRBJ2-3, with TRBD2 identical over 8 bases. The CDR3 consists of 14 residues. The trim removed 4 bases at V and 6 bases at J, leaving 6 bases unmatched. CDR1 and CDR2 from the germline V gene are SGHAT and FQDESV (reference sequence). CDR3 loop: CASSSERTSDTQYF. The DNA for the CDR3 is TGTGCCAGCAGCTCCGAGCGGACTAGCGATACGCAGTATTTT.

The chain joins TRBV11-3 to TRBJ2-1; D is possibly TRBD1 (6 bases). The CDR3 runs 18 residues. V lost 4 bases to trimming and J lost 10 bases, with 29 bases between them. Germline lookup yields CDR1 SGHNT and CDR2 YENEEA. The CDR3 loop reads CASSSPLQGERYNEEQFF. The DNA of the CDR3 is TGTGCCAGCAGCTCCCCGTTACAGGGTGAGAGGTACAATGAAGAGCAGTTCTTC.

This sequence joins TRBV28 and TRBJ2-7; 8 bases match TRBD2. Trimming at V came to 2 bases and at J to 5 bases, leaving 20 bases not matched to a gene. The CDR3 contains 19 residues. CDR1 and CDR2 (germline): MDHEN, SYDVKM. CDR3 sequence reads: CASSLGGLAGRSAPHEQYF. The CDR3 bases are TGTGCCAGCAGTTTAGGGGGGCTAGCGGGCCGATCCGCGCCCCACGAGCAGTACTTC.

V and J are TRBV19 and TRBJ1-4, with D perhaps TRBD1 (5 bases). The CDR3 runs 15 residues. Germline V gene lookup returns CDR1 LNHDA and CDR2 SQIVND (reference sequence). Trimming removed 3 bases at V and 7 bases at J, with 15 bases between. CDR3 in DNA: TGTGCCAGTAGTATCTTCGCAGGGTGGGGTGAAAAACTGTTTTTT. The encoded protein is CASSIFAGWGEKLFF.

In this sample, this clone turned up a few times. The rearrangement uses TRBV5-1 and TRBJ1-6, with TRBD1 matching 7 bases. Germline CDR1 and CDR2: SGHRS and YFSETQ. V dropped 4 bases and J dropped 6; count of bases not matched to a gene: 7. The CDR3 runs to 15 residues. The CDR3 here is CASSQVGQANSPLHF. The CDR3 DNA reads TGCGCCAGCAGCCAGGTCGGACAGGCTAATTCACCCCTCCACTTT.

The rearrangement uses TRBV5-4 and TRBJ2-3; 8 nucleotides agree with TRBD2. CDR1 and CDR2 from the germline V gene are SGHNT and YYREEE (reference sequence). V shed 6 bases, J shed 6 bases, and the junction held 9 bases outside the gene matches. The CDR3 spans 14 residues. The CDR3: CASTSAGGSDTQYF. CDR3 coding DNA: TGTGCCAGCACCTCCGCGGGGGGTTCGGATACGCAGTATTTT.

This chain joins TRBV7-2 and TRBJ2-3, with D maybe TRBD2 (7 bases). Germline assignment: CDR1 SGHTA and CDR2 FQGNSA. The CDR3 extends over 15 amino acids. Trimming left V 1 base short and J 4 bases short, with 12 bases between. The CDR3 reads CASSLGGGQADTQYF. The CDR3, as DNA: TGTGCCAGCAGCTTAGGCGGGGGCCAGGCAGATACGCAGTATTTT.